The entry that follows covers one T cell receptor (beta chain) sequence. Its antigen is not identified. Genomic DNA of each subset was evenly split across several immunoSEQ plates. The table came from immunoSEQ multiplex PCR; TCRdb's copy has only in-frame clones and leaves some out. Among roughly 680,000 clones listed, roughly 72% were seen once. The data derive from a study of shared clonotypes between healthy human individuals. This CDR3 contains 13 residues. V gave up 6 bases and J gave up 5 bases; unmatched junction bases: 4. Germline CDR1 reads SGHVS; CDR2 reads FQNEAQ. CD4+ cell separation produced CD45RA+ naive and CD45RA-negative memory subsets. Study-level points and caveats: Tissue TCR repertoires likely differ from these blood-only repertoires. Several donors showed sharing of approximately 5% of naive CD4 clonotypes.

This rearrangement joins TRBV7-8 to TRBJ2-1, with 7 bases lining up with TRBD2. The sequenced sample was memory CD4+ T cells sorted from blood. The subset was: CD45RA-negative fraction. This receptor was obtained from a woman under 40 in good health. The CDR3, as DNA: TGTGCCAGCAGGAGGCTAGCGGACAATGAGCAGTTCTTC. Amino acid sequence: CASRRLADNEQFF.